This T cell receptor beta chain was sequenced for a study of blood T cell repertoires in COVID-19. The wider study: Samples taken during acute and convalescent COVID-19 were collected in the United States, Italy and Spain. PBMCs, B-cell-depleted T cells, or T cells were the source of the cDNA or gDNA that made up the material.

As handled by the study authors: Estimated nucleated cell counts came from reference gene primer amplification. Clones were sequenced by immunoSEQ multiplex PCR, and TCRdb holds only the in-frame ones, with some missing. For V, J and clone size, that table is used; D and trimming come from the DNA. The table has more than 85,000 clones, approximately 72% seen once. Germline CDR1 and CDR2: SNHLY and FYNNEI. The V end lost 7 bases, the J end lost 0 bases, and 12 bases lay between the germline ends. This CDR3 spans 14 amino acids. Sequenced: peripheral blood. The source is a man aged 65 to 85 with acute or convalescent COVID-19. The V call is TRBV2, the J call TRBJ1-1; tentatively, D is TRBD1 (5 bases). Here the CDR3 DNA reads TGTGCCAGCACCCCGACAGAGGTGAACACTGAAGCTTTCTTT. Its translation is CASTPTEVNTEAFF.